A selection of T cell receptor beta chains follows, all from one sample in a study of T cells in Graves' hyperthyroidism and ophthalmopathy. One entry per CDR3 protein results from TCRdb running MiXCR on the multiplex PCR reads. The sample holds approximately 330,000 distinct CDR3 sequences, around 20% seen once. The sequencing sample was made of blood. These receptors were collected from a woman aged 45-65 years with Graves' hyperthyroidism. CDR3s include the opening cysteine and the closing phenylalanine or tryptophan. The D gene is left open where the match is weak. Not every row has a clone size; where given, it reads once, few, many or a size class.

V	J	D	size	CDR3	DNA
TRBV7-6	TRBJ1-2	-	-	CASSLALGADYGYTF	TGTGCCAGCAGCTTAGCGCTGGGAGCTGACTATGGCTACACCTTC
TRBV27	TRBJ1-2	-	-	CASSSIRNYGYTF	TGTGCCAGCAGTTCGATCAGGAACTATGGCTACACCTTC
TRBV20-1	TRBJ2-3	-	many	CSASGRGQGPDTQYF	TGCAGTGCTAGCGGGAGGGGACAGGGACCAGATACGCAGTATTTT
TRBV6-1	TRBJ2-7	-	many	CASSETVSVEQYF	TGTGCCAGCAGTGAAACTGTATCGGTTGAGCAGTACTTC
TRBV28	TRBJ2-6	-	-	CASEKYSGANVLTF	TGTGCCAGCGAAAAGTACTCTGGGGCCAACGTCCTGACTTTC
TRBV28	TRBJ1-4	-	many	CASSLSPNEKLFF	TGTGCCAGCAGTTTGTCCCCAAATGAAAAACTGTTTTTT
TRBV6-1	TRBJ1-2	-	few	CASSEARVGGYTF	TGTGCCAGCAGTGAAGCGAGAGTGGGGGGCTACACCTTC
TRBV24-1	TRBJ2-1	TRBD1	-	CATGDSGTGGWEQFF	TGTGCCACCGGTGATTCCGGGACAGGGGGCTGGGAGCAGTTCTTC
TRBV10-3	TRBJ2-1	-	many	CAISVLEDVNYNEQFF	TGTGCCATCAGTGTTTTGGAGGACGTTAATTACAATGAGCAGTTCTTC
TRBV27	TRBJ2-7	-	many	CASSLWGAEQYF	TGTGCCAGCAGTTTATGGGGGGCCGAGCAGTACTTC
TRBV3-1	TRBJ2-7	-	many	CASSTLSEQYF	TGTGCCAGCAGCACACTTTCCGAGCAGTACTTC
TRBV20-1	TRBJ1-1	TRBD1	many	CSASRGGFTEAFF	TGCAGTGCTAGCAGGGGGGGATTCACTGAAGCTTTCTTT
TRBV20-1	TRBJ2-5	-	many	CSARDNRDIQETQYF	TGCAGTGCTAGAGACAACCGGGACATCCAAGAGACCCAGTACTTC
TRBV27	TRBJ2-1	-	-	CASSLSRGNEQFF	TGTGCCAGCAGTTTATCCAGGGGAAATGAGCAGTTCTTC
TRBV20-1	TRBJ2-7	TRBD1	-	CSAIPGQGLGQYF	TGCAGTGCTATTCCGGGACAGGGGCTCGGGCAGTACTTC
TRBV7-3	TRBJ2-3	-	many	CASSLGRRATDTQYF	TGTGCCAGCAGCTTAGGAAGGCGAGCCACAGATACGCAGTATTTT
TRBV10-3	TRBJ1-3	-	-	CAISGGGSENTIYF	TGTGCCATCAGTGGGGGTGGCTCAGAGAACACCATATATTTT
TRBV29-1	TRBJ2-5	-	many	CSATDLGETQYF	TGCAGCGCTACCGACTTAGGGGAGACCCAGTACTTC
TRBV5-1	TRBJ1-4	-	many	CASSLARAVGEKLFF	TGCGCCAGCAGCTTGGCTCGGGCAGTAGGTGAAAAACTGTTTTTT
TRBV11-2	TRBJ2-1	TRBD1	-	CASSTGQASSYNEQFF	TGTGCCAGCAGCACCGGACAGGCGAGCTCCTACAATGAGCAGTTCTTC
TRBV5-1	TRBJ1-2	-	once	CASQGSPNYGYTF	TGCGCCAGTCAGGGGAGCCCTAACTATGGCTACACCTTC
TRBV5-1	TRBJ2-3	TRBD2	-	CASSFLTSGDKDTQYF	TGCGCCAGCAGCTTTTTGACTAGCGGGGACAAAGATACGCAGTATTTT
TRBV3-1	TRBJ1-1	-	many	CASSQDLRTSMNTEAFF	TGTGCCAGCAGCCAAGACCTCAGGACATCAATGAACACTGAAGCTTTCTTT
TRBV19	TRBJ2-3	-	few	CASSFYRDSTDTQYF	TGTGCCAGTAGTTTCTACAGGGATAGCACAGATACGCAGTATTTT
TRBV19	TRBJ1-2	-	once	CASSTHKVQQGYTF	TGTGCCAGTAGTACCCACAAGGTTCAGCAGGGCTACACCTTC
TRBV4-2	TRBJ1-6	TRBD1	-	CASSQGDSSYNSPLHF	TGTGCCAGCAGCCAAGGGGACAGCTCCTATAATTCACCCCTCCACTTT
TRBV12-3/TRBV12-4	TRBJ2-7	-	many	CASSLEPSSYEQYF	TGTGCCAGCAGTTTAGAGCCTAGCTCCTACGAGCAGTACTTC
TRBV5-5	TRBJ2-7	-	few	CASSLVEGYEQYF	TGTGCCAGCAGCTTGGTTGAGGGCTACGAGCAGTACTTC
TRBV19	TRBJ1-6	-	-	CASSIQGIGSPLHF	TGTGCCAGTAGTATACAAGGAATCGGTTCACCCCTCCACTTT
TRBV9	TRBJ2-1	-	-	CASSVGGGAHNEQFF	TGTGCCAGCAGCGTAGGTGGGGGGGCCCACAATGAGCAGTTCTTC
TRBV28	TRBJ1-3	-	many	CASSLTEAGRGTIYF	TGTGCCAGCAGTTTAACAGAGGCAGGGAGAGGCACCATATATTTT
TRBV6-1	TRBJ1-1	-	many	CASSEQGEAFF	TGTGCCAGCAGTGAACAGGGAGAAGCTTTCTTT
TRBV7-7	TRBJ2-5	-	many	CASSPAAETQYF	TGTGCTAGCAGCCCCGCAGCAGAGACCCAGTACTTC
TRBV9	TRBJ2-1	TRBD2	few	CASSPLAGGSNEQFF	TGTGCCAGCAGCCCCTTAGCGGGAGGATCCAATGAGCAGTTCTTC
TRBV30	TRBJ1-4	TRBD1	-	CAWRRAGGNEKLFF	TGTGCCTGGAGGAGGGCAGGGGGAAATGAAAAACTGTTTTTT
TRBV20-1	TRBJ2-7	-	many	CSASPQGWHEQYF	TGCAGTGCTAGTCCCCAGGGGTGGCACGAGCAGTACTTC
TRBV2	TRBJ1-1	-	many	CASSARNAGWGGTTEAFF	TGTGCCAGCAGTGCACGGAACGCAGGGTGGGGGGGGACAACTGAAGCTTTCTTT
TRBV5-1	TRBJ1-2	-	many	CASSPRDDHAYGYTF	TGCGCCAGCAGCCCCCGGGACGATCACGCCTATGGCTACACCTTC
TRBV6-5	TRBJ2-2	-	few	CASSYKYLAVANTGELFF	TGTGCCAGCAGCTATAAGTATCTCGCGGTCGCGAACACCGGGGAGCTGTTTTTT
TRBV7-9	TRBJ2-2	-	many	CASSLGDIGTGELFF	TGTGCCAGCAGCTTAGGGGACATTGGCACCGGGGAGCTGTTTTTT
TRBV5-1	TRBJ2-7	-	-	CASSLSSWTDRATYEQYF	TGCGCCAGCAGCCTCTCCAGTTGGACAGACCGGGCGACCTACGAGCAGTACTTC